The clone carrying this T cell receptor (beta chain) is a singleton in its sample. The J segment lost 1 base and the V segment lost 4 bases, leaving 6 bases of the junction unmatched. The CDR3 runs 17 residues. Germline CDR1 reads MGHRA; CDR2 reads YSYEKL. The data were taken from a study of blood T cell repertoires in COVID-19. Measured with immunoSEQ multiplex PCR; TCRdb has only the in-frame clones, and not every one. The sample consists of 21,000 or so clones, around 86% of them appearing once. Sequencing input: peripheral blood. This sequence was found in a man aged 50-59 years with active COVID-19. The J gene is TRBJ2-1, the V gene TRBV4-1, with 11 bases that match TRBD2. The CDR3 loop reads CASSLSLAGGSYNEQFF. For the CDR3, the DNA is TGCGCCAGCAGCCTAAGTCTAGCGGGGGGATCCTACAATGAGCAGTTCTTC.